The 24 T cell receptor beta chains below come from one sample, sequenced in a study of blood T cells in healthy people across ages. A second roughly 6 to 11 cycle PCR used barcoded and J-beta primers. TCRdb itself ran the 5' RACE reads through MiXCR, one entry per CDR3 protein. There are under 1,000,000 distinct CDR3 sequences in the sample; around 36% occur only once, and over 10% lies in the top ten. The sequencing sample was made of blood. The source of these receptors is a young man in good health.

The DNA for the CDR3 is TGCAGTGCTAGCGCTGGGACTGAAGCTTTCTTT. Encoded protein: CSASAGTEAFF. The rearrangement joins TRBV20-1 to TRBJ1-1; D gene unclear. The V end lost 3 bases, the J end lost 5 bases, and 7 bases lay between the germline ends. Germline CDR1 DFQATT, CDR2 SNEGSKA (reference sequence). This CDR3 is built from 11 residues.

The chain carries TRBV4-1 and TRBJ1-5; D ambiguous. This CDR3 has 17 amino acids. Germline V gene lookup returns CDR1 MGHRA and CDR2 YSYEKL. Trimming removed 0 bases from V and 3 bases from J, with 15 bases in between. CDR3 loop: CASSQDQRAGSNQPQHF. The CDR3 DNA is TGCGCCAGCAGCCAAGATCAGCGGGCAGGCTCCAATCAGCCCCAGCATTTT.

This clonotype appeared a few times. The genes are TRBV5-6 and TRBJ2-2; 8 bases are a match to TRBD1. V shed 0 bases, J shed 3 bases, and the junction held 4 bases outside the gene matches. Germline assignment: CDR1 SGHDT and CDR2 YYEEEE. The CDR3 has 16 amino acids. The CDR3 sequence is CASSLVQGAHTGELFF. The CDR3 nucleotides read TGTGCCAGCAGCTTGGTTCAGGGGGCGCACACCGGGGAGCTGTTTTTT.

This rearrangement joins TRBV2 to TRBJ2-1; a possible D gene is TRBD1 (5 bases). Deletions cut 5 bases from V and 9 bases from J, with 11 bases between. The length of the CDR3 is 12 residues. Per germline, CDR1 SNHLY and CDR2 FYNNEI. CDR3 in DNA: TGTGCCAGCAGTTCCCAGGGTCCTGAGCAGTTCTTC. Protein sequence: CASSSQGPEQFF.

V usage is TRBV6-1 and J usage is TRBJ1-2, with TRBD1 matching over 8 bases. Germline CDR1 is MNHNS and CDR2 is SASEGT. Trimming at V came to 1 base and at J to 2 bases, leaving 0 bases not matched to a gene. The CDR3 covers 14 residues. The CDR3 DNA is TGTGCCAGCAGTGAAGGGACAGGGAACTATGGCTACACCTTC. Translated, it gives CASSEGTGNYGYTF.

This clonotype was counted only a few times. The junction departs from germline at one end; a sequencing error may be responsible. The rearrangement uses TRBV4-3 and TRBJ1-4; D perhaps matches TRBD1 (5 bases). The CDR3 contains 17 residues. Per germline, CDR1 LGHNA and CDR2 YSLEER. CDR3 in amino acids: CASSQYNTGAPNEELFF. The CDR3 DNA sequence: TGCGCCAGCAGCCAATATAATACAGGTGCCCCAAATGAAGAACTGTTTTTT.

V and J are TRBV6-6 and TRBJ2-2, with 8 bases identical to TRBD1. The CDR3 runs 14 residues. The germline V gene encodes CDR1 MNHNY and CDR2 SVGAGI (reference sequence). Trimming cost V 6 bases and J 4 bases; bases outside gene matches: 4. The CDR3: CASRDTGGTGELFF. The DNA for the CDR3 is TGTGCCAGCAGGGACACAGGGGGCACCGGGGAGCTGTTTTTT.

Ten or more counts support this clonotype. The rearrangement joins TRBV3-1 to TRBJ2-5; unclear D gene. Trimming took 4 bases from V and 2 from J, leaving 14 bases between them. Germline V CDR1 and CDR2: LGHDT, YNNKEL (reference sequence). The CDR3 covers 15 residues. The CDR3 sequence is CASSLIPQVQETQYF. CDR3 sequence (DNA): TGTGCCAGCAGCCTTATCCCCCAGGTTCAAGAGACCCAGTACTTC.

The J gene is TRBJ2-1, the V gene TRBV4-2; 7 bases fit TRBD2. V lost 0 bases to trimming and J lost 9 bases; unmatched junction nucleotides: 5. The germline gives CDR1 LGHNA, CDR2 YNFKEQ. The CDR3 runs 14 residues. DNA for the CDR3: TGTGCCAGCAGCCAAGAACCCTGGGGGGGTGAGCAGTTCTTC. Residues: CASSQEPWGGEQFF.

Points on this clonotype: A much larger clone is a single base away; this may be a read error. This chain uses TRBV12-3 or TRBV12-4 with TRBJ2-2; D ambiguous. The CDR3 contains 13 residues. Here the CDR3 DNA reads TGTGCCGGCAGTCCTACTAACACCGGGGAGCTGTTTTTT. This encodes CAGSPTNTGELFF.

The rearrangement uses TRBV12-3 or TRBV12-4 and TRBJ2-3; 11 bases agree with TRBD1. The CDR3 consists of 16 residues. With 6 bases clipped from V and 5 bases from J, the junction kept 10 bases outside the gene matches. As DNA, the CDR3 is TGTGCCAGCAGCCAAATTTCCGGGACAGGGGGAGATACGCAGTATTTT. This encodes CASSQISGTGGDTQYF.

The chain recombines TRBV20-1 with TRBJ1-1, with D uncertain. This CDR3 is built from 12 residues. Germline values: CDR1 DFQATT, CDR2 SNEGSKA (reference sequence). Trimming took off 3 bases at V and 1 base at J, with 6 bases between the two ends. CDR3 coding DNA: TGCAGTGCTAGTCCTAGGAACACTGAAGCTTTCTTT. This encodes CSASPRNTEAFF.

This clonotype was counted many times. The CDR3 coding sequence is TGTGCCAGCAGCCAAGGCGGGTTTTCCTACGAGCAGTACTTC. Protein product: CASSQGGFSYEQYF. This rearrangement joins TRBV4-2 to TRBJ2-7; a weak D match, TRBD2 (5 bases). Germline V gives CDR1 LGHNA, CDR2 YNFKEQ. V was clipped by 1 base and J by 1 base, with 8 bases between them. The CDR3 runs to 14 residues.

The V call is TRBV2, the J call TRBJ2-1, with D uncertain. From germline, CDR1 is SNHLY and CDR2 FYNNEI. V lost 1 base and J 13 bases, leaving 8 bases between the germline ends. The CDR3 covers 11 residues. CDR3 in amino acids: CASSEELTQFF. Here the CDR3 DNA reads TGTGCCAGCAGTGAAGAGCTGACCCAGTTCTTC.

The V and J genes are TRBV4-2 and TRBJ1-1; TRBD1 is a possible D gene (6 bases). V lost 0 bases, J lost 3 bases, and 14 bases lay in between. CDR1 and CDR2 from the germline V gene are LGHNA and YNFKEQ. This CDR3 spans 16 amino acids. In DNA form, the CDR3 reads TGTGCCAGCAGCCAAGATTCGGACAGTCGGTACACTGAAGCTTTCTTT. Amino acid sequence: CASSQDSDSRYTEAFF.

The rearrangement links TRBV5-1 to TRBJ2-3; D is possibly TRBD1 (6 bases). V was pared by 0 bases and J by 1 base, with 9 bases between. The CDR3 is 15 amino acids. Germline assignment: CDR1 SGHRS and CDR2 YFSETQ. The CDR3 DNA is TGCGCCAGCAGCTTGGACAGGGACCGCACAGATACGCAGTATTTT. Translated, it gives CASSLDRDRTDTQYF.

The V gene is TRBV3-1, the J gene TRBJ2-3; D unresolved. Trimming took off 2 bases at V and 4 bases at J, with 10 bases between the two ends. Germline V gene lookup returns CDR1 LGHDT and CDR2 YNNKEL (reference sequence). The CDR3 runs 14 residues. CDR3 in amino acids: CASSQSNPADTQYF. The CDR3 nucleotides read TGTGCCAGCAGCCAATCTAACCCGGCAGATACGCAGTATTTT.

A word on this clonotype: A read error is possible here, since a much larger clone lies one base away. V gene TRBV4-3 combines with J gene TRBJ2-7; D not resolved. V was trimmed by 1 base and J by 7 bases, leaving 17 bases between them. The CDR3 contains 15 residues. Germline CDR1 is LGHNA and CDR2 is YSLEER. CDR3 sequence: CASSQAYFSAVEQYF. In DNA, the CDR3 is TGCGCCAGCAGCCAAGCATATTTCTCGGCCGTAGAGCAGTACTTC.

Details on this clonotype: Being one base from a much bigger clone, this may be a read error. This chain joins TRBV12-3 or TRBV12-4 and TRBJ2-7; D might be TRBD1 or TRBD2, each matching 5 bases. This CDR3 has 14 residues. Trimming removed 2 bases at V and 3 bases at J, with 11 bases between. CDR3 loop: CASSLSGTDYEQYF. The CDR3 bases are TGTGCCAGCAGTTTATCTGGGACCGACTACGAGCAGTACTTC.

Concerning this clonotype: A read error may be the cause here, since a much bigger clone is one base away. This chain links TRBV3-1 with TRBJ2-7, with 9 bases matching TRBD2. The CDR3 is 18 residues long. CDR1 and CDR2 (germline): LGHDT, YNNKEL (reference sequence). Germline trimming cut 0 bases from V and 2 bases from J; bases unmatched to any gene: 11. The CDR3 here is CASSQEARAGGATYEQYF. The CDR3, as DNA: TGTGCCAGCAGCCAAGAGGCACGAGCGGGGGGCGCTACCTACGAGCAGTACTTC.

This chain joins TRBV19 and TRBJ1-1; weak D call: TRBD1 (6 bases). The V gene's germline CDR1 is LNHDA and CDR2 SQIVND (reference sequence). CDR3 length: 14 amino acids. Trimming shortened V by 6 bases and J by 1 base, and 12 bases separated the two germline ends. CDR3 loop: CASSKQGPNTEAFF. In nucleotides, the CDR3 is TGTGCCAGTAGCAAGCAGGGGCCGAACACTGAAGCTTTCTTT. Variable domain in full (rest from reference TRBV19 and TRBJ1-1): DGGITQSPKYLFRKEGQNVTLSCEQNLNHDAMYWYRQDPGQGLRLIYYSQIVNDFQKGDIAEGYSVSREKKESFPLTVTSAQKNPTAFYLCASSKQGPNTEAFFGQGTRLTVV.

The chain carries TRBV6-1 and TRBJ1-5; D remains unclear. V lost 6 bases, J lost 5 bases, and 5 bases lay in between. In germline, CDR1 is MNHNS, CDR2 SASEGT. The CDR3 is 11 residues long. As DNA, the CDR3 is TGTGCCAGCAGCGAATATCAGCCCCAGCATTTT. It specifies CASSEYQPQHF.

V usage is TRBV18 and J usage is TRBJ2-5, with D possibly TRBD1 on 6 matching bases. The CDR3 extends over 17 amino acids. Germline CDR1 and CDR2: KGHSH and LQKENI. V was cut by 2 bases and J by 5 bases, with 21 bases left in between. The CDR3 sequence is CASSPFPTAAGEETQYF. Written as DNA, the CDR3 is TGTGCCAGCTCACCATTTCCTACTGCGGCAGGGGAGGAGACCCAGTACTTC.

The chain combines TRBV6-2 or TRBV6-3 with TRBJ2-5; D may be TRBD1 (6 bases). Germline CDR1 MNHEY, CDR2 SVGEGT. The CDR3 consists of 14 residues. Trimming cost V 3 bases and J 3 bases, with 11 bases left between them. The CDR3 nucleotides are TGTGCCAGCAGTTATTGGACAGAAAAAGAGACCCAGTACTTC. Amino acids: CASSYWTEKETQYF.